This TCR beta chain comes out of a study of human T cells and chemical hapten exposure. The study's findings and limits: Expanded TCRs clustered into significantly more large CDR3 similarity groups than controls, the analysis revealed.

Time point here: patch test 1, 2 weeks after DPC sensitization. Treatment here: therapeutic diphenylcyclopropenone sensitization with weekly scalp DPC. V was clipped by 6 bases and J by 1 base, with 23 bases between them. The CDR3 runs 18 residues. Per germline, CDR1 MNHEY and CDR2 SVGEGT. Via MiXCR, TCRdb re-called the RACE reads, giving one row per CDR3 protein. The sample records 75,000 to 100,000 distinct CDR3 sequences, approximately 13% being singletons. Remarks on this clonotype: Its antigen is not identified.

The TCR was taken from a woman between 40 and 55 years old with alopecia areata. Some clones in this sample may be carry-over from other donors' samples. The chain joins TRBV6-2 or TRBV6-3 to TRBJ2-3; D possibly matches TRBD1 or TRBD2 (5 bases each). Sequences were derived from whole blood, sampled in connection with sensitization to the hapten diphenylcyclopropenone (DPC). CDR3 bases: TGTGCCAGCAGCCCCGGGACCTCCCGCCGTCGGGGCACAGATACGCAGTATTTT. Translation gives CASSPGTSRRRGTDTQYF.